The next 25 T cell receptor beta chains were all read from a single sample in a study of T cells after yellow fever vaccination. TCRdb reprocessed the 5' RACE reads with MiXCR, giving one entry per CDR3 protein. The sample has fewer than 350,000 distinct CDR3 sequences, approximately 4% seen once. The sample here was PBMCs, taken 15 days after the yellow fever booster vaccination. Source of these receptors: a man aged 18 to 30 who received the YFV17D yellow fever vaccine.

This clonotype was picked up a small number of times. The chain carries TRBV4-1 and TRBJ2-2; D is uncertain. The CDR3 totals 12 residues. V was shortened by 2 bases and J by 4 bases, with 2 bases between the two germline ends. Germline CDR1 MGHRA, CDR2 YSYEKL. DNA of the CDR3: TGCGCCAGCAGCCAAATCACCGGGGAGCTGTTTTTT. Translation gives CASSQITGELFF.

In this sample, this clonotype turned up many times. CDR3: CASSPDSRNTGELFF. The CDR3 region has the DNA TGTGCCAGCAGCCCGGACAGTCGGAACACCGGGGAGCTGTTTTTT. The gene calls are TRBV5-6 and TRBJ2-2; maybe TRBD1 (6 bases). Germline V CDR1 and CDR2: SGHDT, YYEEEE. Trimming removed 4 bases at V and 1 base at J, with 11 bases between. The CDR3 runs to 15 residues.

Many counts were recorded for this clonotype. The chain links TRBV20-1 to TRBJ2-7, with TRBD2 identical over 9 bases. With 1 base clipped from V and 2 bases from J, the junction kept 6 bases outside the gene matches. The CDR3 has 15 residues. The germline CDR1 and CDR2 sequences are DFQATT and SNEGSKA (reference sequence). CDR3 in amino acids: CSARVEGGGAYEQYV. For the CDR3, the DNA is TGCAGTGCTAGAGTAGAAGGCGGGGGGGCCTACGAGCAGTACGTC.

This clonotype came up many times. The chain is built from TRBV10-3 and TRBJ2-3; no reliable D call. Germline loops: CDR1 ENHRY, CDR2 SYGVKD. Trimming took off 4 bases at V and 0 bases at J, with 5 bases between the two ends. The CDR3 is 13 amino acids. CDR3 sequence (DNA): TGTGCCATCAGTGGCCAAAGCACAGATACGCAGTATTTT. It codes for CAISGQSTDTQYF.

This clonotype appeared a few times. The chain employs TRBV4-1 and TRBJ2-1; D is possibly TRBD1 (6 bases). CDR3 length: 17 amino acids. Trimming shortened V by 3 bases and J by 0 bases, and 15 bases separated the two germline ends. Germline V gene sequence: CDR1 MGHRA, CDR2 YSYEKL. In DNA, the CDR3 is TGCGCCAGCAGCCACCTTGAGGGGGACCTCTCCTACAATGAGCAGTTCTTC. Protein product: CASSHLEGDLSYNEQFF.

The sample holds many counts of this clonotype. The V call is TRBV28, the J call TRBJ2-7; a possible D gene is TRBD2 (6 bases). Trimming stripped 11 bases from V and 0 bases from J, with 14 bases between. The CDR3 covers 13 residues. CDR1 is MDHEN, CDR2 SYDVKM, per germline. CDR3 sequence reads: CAAWRDGSYEQYF. CDR3 sequence (DNA): TGTGCCGCTTGGAGGGACGGCTCCTACGAGCAGTACTTC.

This clonotype was detected ten times or more. The CDR3 protein is CSASRQNTEAFF. The CDR3 bases are TGCAGTGCTAGCAGGCAGAACACTGAAGCTTTCTTT. The genes are TRBV20-1 and TRBJ1-1; no clear D gene. The germline V gene has CDR1 DFQATT and CDR2 SNEGSKA (reference sequence). There are 12 residues in the CDR3. Trimming removed 3 bases from V and 1 base from J, with 6 bases in between.

Only a few counts were recorded for this clonotype. The rearrangement uses TRBV2 and TRBJ1-3, with 11 bases fitting TRBD1. This CDR3 has 13 residues. Germline V gene sequence: CDR1 SNHLY, CDR2 FYNNEI. J lost 4 bases, V lost 8 bases, and 1 base had no gene match. CDR3 DNA sequence: TGTGCCAGCGGACAGGGGGCGGGAAACACCATATATTTT. Its protein product is CASGQGAGNTIYF.

The chain employs TRBV4-3 and TRBJ2-4; D might be TRBD1 (6 bases). Trimming took 0 bases from V and 3 from J, leaving 15 bases between them. This CDR3 spans 17 amino acids. CDR1 and CDR2 from the germline V gene are LGHNA and YSLEER. CDR3 bases: TGCGCCAGCAGCCAAGATTTGACAGGCACTAACAAAAACATTCAGTACTTC. It encodes CASSQDLTGTNKNIQYF.

This clonotype was seen more than once but under ten times. V is TRBV7-3 and J is TRBJ1-1; D gene ambiguous. The CDR3 is 15 residues long. Germline V gene data show CDR1 as SGHTA and CDR2 as FQGTGA. V shed 1 base and J shed 0 bases, with 9 bases lying between them. The CDR3 DNA is TGTGCCAGCAGCTTAAGGCCGTCCCTGAACACTGAAGCTTTCTTT. Protein sequence: CASSLRPSLNTEAFF.

This clonotype was seen only a few times. The J gene is TRBJ2-1, the V gene TRBV5-4; D ambiguous. Germline CDR1 reads SGHNT; CDR2 reads YYREEE (reference sequence). The CDR3 contains 14 residues. Trimming took 4 bases from V and 0 from J, leaving 8 bases between them. The CDR3: CASSRPASYNEQFF. CDR3 DNA sequence: TGTGCCAGCAGCCGCCCTGCCTCCTACAATGAGCAGTTCTTC.

This clonotype has ten or more counts. This chain joins TRBV4-1 and TRBJ2-3, with D perhaps TRBD1 or TRBD2 (5 bases each). The CDR3 has 15 residues. Germline loops: CDR1 MGHRA, CDR2 YSYEKL. V lost 5 bases, J lost 0 bases, and 12 bases lay in between. CDR3 DNA: TGCGCCAGCAGCGAGGAATGGGGGAGCACAGATACGCAGTATTTT. Residues: CASSEEWGSTDTQYF.

This clonotype was detected a few times. This chain links TRBV5-1 with TRBJ1-2; D gene unclear. The CDR3 is 14 residues long. Trimming shortened V by 1 base and J by 8 bases, and 15 bases separated the two germline ends. The V gene's germline CDR1 is SGHRS and CDR2 YFSETQ. CDR3 nucleotide sequence: TGCGCCAGCAGCTTGATCGCCGGCAGTCTGGGCTACACCTTC. Translating gives CASSLIAGSLGYTF.

This clonotype was recorded many times. This chain joins TRBV7-2 and TRBJ2-5; tentatively, D is TRBD1 (5 bases). V was shortened by 5 bases and J by 5 bases, with 15 bases between the two germline ends. The CDR3 is 14 amino acids. Germline assignment: CDR1 SGHTA and CDR2 FQGNSA. The CDR3, as DNA: TGTGCCAGCAGCCAGGGCAGTAATAGGGAGACCCAGTACTTC. This codes for CASSQGSNRETQYF.

J is TRBJ1-4 and V is TRBV28; TRBD1 agrees at 9 bases. V shed 4 bases, J shed 5 bases, and the junction held 5 bases outside the gene matches. Germline lookup yields CDR1 MDHEN and CDR2 SYDVKM. CDR3 length: 15 residues. CDR3 residues: CASSSLTGGNEKLFF. The CDR3 nucleotides read TGTGCCAGCAGTTCCCTGACAGGGGGAAATGAAAAACTGTTTTTT.

This clonotype was recorded at least ten times. The chain employs TRBV10-3 and TRBJ1-4, with 11 bases identical to TRBD1. CDR1 and CDR2 (germline): ENHRY, SYGVKD. The CDR3 totals 16 residues. V was clipped by 11 bases and J by 0 bases; unmatched bases: 8. The CDR3 here is CAPGTGGPATNEKLFF. CDR3 DNA sequence: TGTGCCCCCGGGACAGGGGGACCAGCAACTAATGAAAAACTGTTTTTT.

This clonotype was detected only a few times. The gene calls are TRBV5-1 and TRBJ1-1, with D unclear. Trimming removed 2 bases at V and 0 bases at J, with 8 bases between. The V gene's germline CDR1 is SGHRS and CDR2 YFSETQ. CDR3 length: 14 residues. DNA of the CDR3: TGCGCCAGCAGCTTCGGCGGAATGAACACTGAAGCTTTCTTT. It is translated as CASSFGGMNTEAFF.

This clonotype has only a few counts. The chain joins TRBV7-9 to TRBJ1-1; 8 nucleotides line up with TRBD1. The germline V gene encodes CDR1 SEHNR and CDR2 FQNEAQ (reference sequence). The V gene end was trimmed by 1 base and the J gene end by 11 bases; junction bases not matched to a gene: 6. There are 13 residues in the CDR3. The CDR3 spells CASSLERQGPAFF. CDR3 DNA: TGTGCCAGCAGCTTAGAGCGACAGGGGCCGGCTTTCTTT.

This clonotype was counted at least ten times. The chain couples TRBV20-1 to TRBJ2-3; no firm D call. Trimming left V 3 bases short and J 5 bases short, with 9 bases between. Germline lookup yields CDR1 DFQATT and CDR2 SNEGSKA (reference sequence). The length of the CDR3 is 12 residues. The CDR3 DNA follows: TGCAGTGCTAGCAGGATGGAAGATACGCAGTATTTT. It codes for CSASRMEDTQYF.

This clonotype was counted a few times. The chain is built from TRBV18 and TRBJ2-1; 14 bases are shared with TRBD2. Germline V gene data show CDR1 as KGHSH and CDR2 as LQKENI. V dropped 8 bases and J dropped 7; count of bases not matched to a gene: 4. This CDR3 is 14 amino acids long. The CDR3 region is CASTTSGGANEQFF. CDR3 bases: TGTGCCAGCACGACTAGCGGGGGGGCAAATGAGCAGTTCTTC.

This clonotype turned up a few times. The rearrangement uses TRBV6-1 and TRBJ1-6; tentative D call: TRBD1 (5 bases). The CDR3 runs 16 residues. V was shortened by 0 bases and J by 9 bases, with 15 bases between the two germline ends. Germline-derived CDR1 and CDR2 are MNHNS and SASEGT. CDR3 loop: CASSEASMAGRSPLHF. CDR3 bases: TGTGCCAGCAGTGAAGCGAGTATGGCAGGGCGTTCACCCCTCCACTTT.

This rearrangement joins TRBV3-1 to TRBJ1-5; no clear D. V dropped 1 base and J dropped 7 bases, with 8 bases sitting between them. The germline CDR1 and CDR2 sequences are LGHDT and YNNKEL (reference sequence). This CDR3 has 13 amino acids. CDR3 sequence reads: CASSQGLSQPQHF. In DNA, the CDR3 is TGTGCCAGCAGCCAAGGACTCAGCCAGCCCCAGCATTTT.

This clonotype showed up just a few times. This chain links TRBV24-1 with TRBJ2-3; no clear D. Trimming cost V 5 bases and J 1 base, with 15 bases left between them. Germline lookup yields CDR1 KGHDR and CDR2 SFDVKD. This CDR3 comprises 16 residues. The CDR3 region is CATSVGEGWGTDTQYF. CDR3 nucleotides: TGTGCCACCAGTGTAGGAGAAGGGTGGGGCACAGATACGCAGTATTTT.

The table lists this clonotype with a few counts. The rearrangement uses TRBV13 and TRBJ2-7; a possible D gene is TRBD1 (6 bases). CDR3 size: 14 residues. The germline V gene has CDR1 PRHDT and CDR2 FYEKMQ (reference sequence). Trimming cost V 5 bases and J 2 bases, with 13 bases left between them. The CDR3 DNA follows: TGTGCCAGCAGCCATAGGGACACGACCTACGAGCAGTACGTC. Residues: CASSHRDTTYEQYV.

This clonotype appeared many times. This chain links TRBV29-1 with TRBJ1-5; a weak D match, TRBD1 (6 bases). The germline V gene has CDR1 SQVTM and CDR2 ANQGSEA. The V and J ends lost 2 bases and 6 bases respectively, with 14 bases between them. This CDR3 region has 14 residues. The CDR3 region has the DNA TGCAGCGTTGAAATTGGGGGCGGGAGTCAGCCCCAGCATTTT. Its translation: CSVEIGGGSQPQHF. Supplemented by reference TRBV29-1 and TRBJ1-5, the full variable domain reads SAVISQKPSRDICQRGTSLTIQCQVDSQVTMMFWYRQQPGQSLTLIATANQGSEATYESGFVIDKFPISRPNLTFSTLTVSNMSPEDSSIYLCSVEIGGGSQPQHFGDGTRLSIL.